This passage covers 10 T cell receptor beta chains from one sample sequenced in a study of CD8 T cells in Susac syndrome. Reverse transcription of roughly 0.5 to 1 ug RNA was performed with random hexamers. TCRdb reanalysed the immunoSEQ multiplex PCR reads using MiXCR and keeps one entry per CDR3 protein. In the table there are about 130,000 distinct CDR3 sequences, around 95% of which are singletons. Sequencing was performed on CD8+ T cells from PBMCs. The receptor set was obtained from a human donor with Susac syndrome.

The chain combines TRBV7-2 with TRBJ1-2, with D possibly TRBD1 on 6 matching bases. Between the trimmed V and J ends, which lost 4 bases and 2 bases, there was a span of 11 bases. The germline V gene encodes CDR1 SGHTA and CDR2 FQGNSA. The length of the CDR3 is 14 residues. The CDR3 here is CASSSGHSNYGYTF. CDR3 bases: TGTGCCAGCAGCTCGGGACACTCCAACTATGGCTACACCTTC.

V gene TRBV19 combines with J gene TRBJ1-4; 9 bases are a match to TRBD1. V lost 4 bases and J lost 8; bases outside the gene matches: 11. Germline V gene lookup returns CDR1 LNHDA and CDR2 SQIVND (reference sequence). This CDR3 is built from 16 residues. The CDR3 DNA reads TGTGCCAGTAGTAACCGGGACAGGGCAGAAGAAGAAAAACTGTTTTTT. Translated: CASSNRDRAEEEKLFF.

The chain has TRBV30 and TRBJ2-3; 9 bases map to TRBD1. Per germline, CDR1 GTSNPN and CDR2 SVGIG (reference sequence). The CDR3 length is 14 residues. After removal of 6 bases from V and 0 bases from J, the junction contained 4 bases not matched to a gene. CDR3 nucleotides: TGTGCCTGTCCGGGACAGGGAAGCACAGATACGCAGTATTTT. Translating gives CACPGQGSTDTQYF.

This chain joins TRBV27 and TRBJ2-7; D is possibly TRBD1 or TRBD2 (5 bases each). Trimming took off 2 bases at V and 1 base at J, with 15 bases between the two ends. This CDR3 contains 16 residues. Germline CDR1 MNHEY, CDR2 SMNVEV (reference sequence). CDR3 DNA: TGTGCCAGCAGTTTAACGTCCGGGACCGTATCCTACGAGCAGTACTTC. This sequence encodes CASSLTSGTVSYEQYF.

The J gene is TRBJ2-7, the V gene TRBV5-4; D could derive from TRBD1 or TRBD2 (5 bases each). Trimming pared 2 bases from V and 4 bases from J, leaving 10 bases between. The CDR3 is made up of 13 amino acids. Germline V CDR1 and CDR2: SGHNT, YYREEE (reference sequence). Here the CDR3 reads CASSLYGAYEQYF. For the CDR3, the DNA is TGTGCCAGCAGCTTATACGGGGCATACGAGCAGTACTTC.

The V call is TRBV20-1, the J call TRBJ2-1, with 7 bases that match TRBD2. Germline V CDR1 and CDR2: DFQATT, SNEGSKA (reference sequence). The CDR3 extends over 15 amino acids. The ends lost 1 base at V and 3 bases at J; junction bases unmatched: 6. As DNA, the CDR3 is TGCAGTGCTAGAGCATCCGGACTAGACTACAATGAGCAGTTCTTC. This sequence encodes CSARASGLDYNEQFF.

The CDR3 sequence: CASSSTGEAGELFF. The CDR3 DNA reads as TGTGCCAGCAGTTCAACGGGGGAGGCCGGGGAGCTGTTTTTT. The chain recombines TRBV6-2 or TRBV6-3 with TRBJ2-2; the D gene is possibly TRBD2 (6 bases). Germline assignment: CDR1 MNHEY and CDR2 SVGEGT. The CDR3 totals 14 residues. Between the trimmed V and J ends, which lost 4 bases and 6 bases, there was a span of 12 bases.

The chain is built from TRBV15 and TRBJ2-3; perhaps D is TRBD1 or TRBD2 (5 bases each). V lost 4 bases and J lost 1, with 9 bases in between. Germline CDR1 and CDR2: LNHNV and YYDKDF (reference sequence). The CDR3 consists of 14 residues. The CDR3 loop reads CATSNRDGTDTQYF. The CDR3 DNA sequence: TGTGCCACCAGCAACCGGGACGGCACAGATACGCAGTATTTT.

The V call is TRBV29-1, the J call TRBJ2-1; 7 positions match TRBD2. The trim removed 3 bases at V and 8 bases at J, leaving 13 bases unmatched. The CDR3 is made up of 15 amino acids. The germline gives CDR1 SQVTM, CDR2 ANQGSEA. The chain's CDR3 is CSVEASGGLWDEQFF. CDR3 sequence (DNA): TGCAGCGTTGAGGCTAGCGGCGGGCTCTGGGATGAGCAGTTCTTC.

Concerning this clonotype: A read error may account for a junction end that differs from germline. The rearrangement joins TRBV7-7 to TRBJ2-4; 7 bases fit TRBD1. The germline V gene has CDR1 SSHAT and CDR2 FNYEAQ (reference sequence). CDR3 length: 15 amino acids. Here the CDR3 reads CASSTGTAAKNIQYF. The CDR3 DNA reads TGTGCTAGCAGCACCGGGACAGCTGCAAAAAACATTCAGTACTTC.